This T cell receptor beta chain originates from a study of T cell repertoires in cytomegalovirus infection. This clonotype has ten or more counts. Germline V gene lookup returns CDR1 MNHEY and CDR2 SVGEGT. CDR3 length: 12 residues. Trimming at V came to 4 bases and at J to 10 bases, leaving 3 bases not matched to a gene. Using its own MiXCR run on the reads, TCRdb lists one record per CDR3 protein. The sample records about 260,000 distinct CDR3 sequences, roughly 13% being singletons. The source is a human donor in good health (CMV status not recorded). Some clones in this sample may be carry-over from other donors' samples. Sample: PBMCs. This chain uses TRBV6-2 or TRBV6-3 with TRBJ2-1; 8 bases are shared with TRBD1. This CDR3 is CASSWTGREQFF. CDR3 nucleotide sequence: TGTGCCAGCAGTTGGACAGGGAGAGAGCAGTTCTTC.